This TCR beta chain came from a study of OX40 agonist ivuxolimab in advanced cancers. Study at large: Cancers in dose escalation were hepatocellular, melanoma, renal cell and head and neck.

V shed 1 base and J shed 8 bases, with 11 bases lying between them. The CDR3 has 13 amino acids. Germline CDR1 reads LGHNA; CDR2 reads YNFKEQ. Autoimmune disease history or systemic immunosuppression excluded patients. Some clones are missing from TCRdb's copy, which holds only in-frame ones; the method was immunoSEQ multiplex PCR. The table shows tens of thousands of clones, with 88% occurring only once. General study results and limits: CD8+ T cells (on average) carried more expanded clones than CD4+ T cells.

On this clone itself: Its antigen remains unidentified.

This TCR came from an adult with an advanced solid tumor such as melanoma, head and neck, liver or kidney cancer. Sample: CD4+ or CD8+ T cells sorted from blood, taken in a trial of the OX40 agonist ivuxolimab. This chain connects TRBV4-2 to TRBJ1-2; D is uncertain. CDR3 sequence (DNA): TGTGCCAGCAGCCAAGTCGGGGAGCGCGGCTACACCTTC. Translation: CASSQVGERGYTF.